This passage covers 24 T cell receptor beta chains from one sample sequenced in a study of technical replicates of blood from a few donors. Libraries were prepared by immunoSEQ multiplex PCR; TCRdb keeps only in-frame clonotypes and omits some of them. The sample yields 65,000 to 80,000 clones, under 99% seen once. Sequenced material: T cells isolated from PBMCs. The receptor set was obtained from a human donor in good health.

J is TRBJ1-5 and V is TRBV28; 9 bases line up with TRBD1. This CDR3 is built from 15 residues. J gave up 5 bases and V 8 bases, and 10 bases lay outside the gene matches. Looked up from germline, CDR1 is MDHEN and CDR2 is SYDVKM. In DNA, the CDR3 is TGTGCCAGCGGTATAGGACAGGGGAGGGATCAGCCCCAGCATTTT. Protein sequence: CASGIGQGRDQPQHF.

The DNA of the CDR3 is TGTGCCAGCAGTGGAGATACAGGGGCAGCTAATGAAAAACTGTTTTTT. Protein sequence: CASSGDTGAANEKLFF. The chain has TRBV28 and TRBJ1-4; 7 nucleotides align to TRBD1. CDR1 and CDR2 from the germline V gene are MDHEN and SYDVKM. The CDR3 has 16 residues. J was trimmed by 3 bases and V by 5 bases; bases with no gene match: 9.

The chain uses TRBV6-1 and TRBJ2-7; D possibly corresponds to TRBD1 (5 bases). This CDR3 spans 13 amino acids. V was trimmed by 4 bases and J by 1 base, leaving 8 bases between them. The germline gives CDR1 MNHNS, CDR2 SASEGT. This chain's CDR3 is CASSAGLSYEQYF. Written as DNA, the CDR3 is TGTGCCAGCAGTGCAGGGTTGTCCTACGAGCAGTACTTC.

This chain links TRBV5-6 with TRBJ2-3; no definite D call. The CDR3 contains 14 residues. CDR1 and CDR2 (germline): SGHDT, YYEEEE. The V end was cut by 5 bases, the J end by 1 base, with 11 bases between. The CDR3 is CASSLPSGTDTQYF. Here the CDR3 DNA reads TGTGCCAGCAGTTTGCCGAGCGGCACAGATACGCAGTATTTT.

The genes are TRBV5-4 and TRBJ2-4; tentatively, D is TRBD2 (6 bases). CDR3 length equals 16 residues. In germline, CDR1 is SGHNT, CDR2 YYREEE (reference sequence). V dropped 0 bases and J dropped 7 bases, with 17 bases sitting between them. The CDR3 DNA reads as TGTGCCAGCAGCTTGGATGTCGGAGGGCCATATAACATTCAGTACTTC. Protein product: CASSLDVGGPYNIQYF.

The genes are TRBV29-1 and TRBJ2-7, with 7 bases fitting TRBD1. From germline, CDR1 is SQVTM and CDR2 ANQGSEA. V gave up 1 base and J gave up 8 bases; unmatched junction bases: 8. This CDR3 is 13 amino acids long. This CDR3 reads CSVEVTGLSQQYF. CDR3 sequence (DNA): TGCAGCGTTGAAGTGACAGGGTTGAGCCAGCAGTACTTC.

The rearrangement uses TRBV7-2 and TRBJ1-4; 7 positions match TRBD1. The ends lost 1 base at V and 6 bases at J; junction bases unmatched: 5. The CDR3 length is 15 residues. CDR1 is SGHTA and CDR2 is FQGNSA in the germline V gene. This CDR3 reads CASSLVGTAYEKLFF. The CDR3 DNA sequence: TGTGCCAGCAGCTTAGTGGGGACAGCTTATGAAAAACTGTTTTTT.

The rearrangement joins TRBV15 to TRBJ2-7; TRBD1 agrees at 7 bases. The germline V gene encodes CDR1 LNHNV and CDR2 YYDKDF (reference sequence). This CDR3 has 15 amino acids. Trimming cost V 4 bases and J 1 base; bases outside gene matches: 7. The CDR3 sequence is CATSKFRDSSYEQYF. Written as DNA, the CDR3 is TGTGCCACCAGCAAATTCCGGGACAGTTCCTACGAGCAGTACTTC.

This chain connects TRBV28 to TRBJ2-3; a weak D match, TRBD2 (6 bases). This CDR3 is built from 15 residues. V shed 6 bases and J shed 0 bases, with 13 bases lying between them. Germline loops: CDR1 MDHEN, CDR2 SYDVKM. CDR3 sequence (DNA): TGTGCCAGCAGCCTGCTAGCGTCGAGCACAGATACGCAGTATTTT. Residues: CASSLLASSTDTQYF.

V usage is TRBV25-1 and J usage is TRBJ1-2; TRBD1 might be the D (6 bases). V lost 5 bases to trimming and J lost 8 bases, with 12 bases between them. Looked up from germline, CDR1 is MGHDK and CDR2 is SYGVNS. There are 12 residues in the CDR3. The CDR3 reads CASSKGGDGYTF. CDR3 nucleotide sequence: TGTGCCAGCAGTAAAGGGGGGGACGGCTACACCTTC.

Written as DNA, the CDR3 is TGTGCCAGCAGTTTTGTAGCGGGAGGAGATACGCAGTATTTT. Its protein is CASSFVAGGDTQYF. The chain uses TRBV27 and TRBJ2-3, with TRBD2 identical over 10 bases. Looked up from germline, CDR1 is MNHEY and CDR2 is SMNVEV (reference sequence). V trimming: 3 bases; J trimming: 5 bases; junction bases outside the gene matches: 2. The CDR3 totals 14 residues.

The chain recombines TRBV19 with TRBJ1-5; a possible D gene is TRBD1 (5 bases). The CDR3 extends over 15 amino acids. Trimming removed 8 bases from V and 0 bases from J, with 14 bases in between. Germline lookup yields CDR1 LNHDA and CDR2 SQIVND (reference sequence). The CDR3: CASSGHPNSNQPQHF. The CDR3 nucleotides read TGTGCCAGTTCCGGACATCCGAATAGCAATCAGCCCCAGCATTTT.

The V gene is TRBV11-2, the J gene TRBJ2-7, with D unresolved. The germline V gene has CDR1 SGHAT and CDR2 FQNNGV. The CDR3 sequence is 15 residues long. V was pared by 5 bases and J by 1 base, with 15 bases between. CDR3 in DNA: TGTGCCAGCAGCCCCGAGCCGAGGCTATCCTACGAGCAGTACTTC. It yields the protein CASSPEPRLSYEQYF.

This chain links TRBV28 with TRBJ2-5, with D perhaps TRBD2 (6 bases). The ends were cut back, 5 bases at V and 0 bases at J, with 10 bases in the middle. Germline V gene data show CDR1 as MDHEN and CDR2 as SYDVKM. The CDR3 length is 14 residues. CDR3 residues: CASSLARNQETQYF. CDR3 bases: TGTGCCAGCAGTCTAGCGAGAAACCAAGAGACCCAGTACTTC.

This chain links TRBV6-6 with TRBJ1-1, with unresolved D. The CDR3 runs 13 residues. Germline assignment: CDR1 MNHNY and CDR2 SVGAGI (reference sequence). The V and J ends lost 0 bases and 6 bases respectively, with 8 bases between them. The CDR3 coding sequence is TGTGCCAGCAGTTACTCGACGAGGGCTGAAGCTTTCTTT. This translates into CASSYSTRAEAFF.

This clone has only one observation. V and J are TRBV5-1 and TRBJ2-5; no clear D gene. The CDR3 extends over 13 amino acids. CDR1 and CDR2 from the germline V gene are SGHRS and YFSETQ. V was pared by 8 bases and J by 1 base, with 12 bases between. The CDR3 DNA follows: TGCGCCAGTACCATCAGCGCCCAAGAGACCCAGTACTTC. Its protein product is CASTISAQETQYF.

The CDR3 coding sequence is TGTGCCAGCAGAACCGGGGGGACAGGACCCTACGAGCAGTACTTC. Translation: CASRTGGTGPYEQYF. The chain combines TRBV6-5 with TRBJ2-7; tentative D call: TRBD1 (8 bases). Germline V gene lookup returns CDR1 MNHEY and CDR2 SVGAGI. V gave up 6 bases and J gave up 2 bases, with 17 bases separating them. The CDR3 totals 15 residues.

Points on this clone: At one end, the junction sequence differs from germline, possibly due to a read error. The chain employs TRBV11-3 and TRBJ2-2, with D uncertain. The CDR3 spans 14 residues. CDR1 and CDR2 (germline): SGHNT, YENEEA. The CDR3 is CTSSPRPGTGELFF. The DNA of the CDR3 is TGTACCAGCAGCCCGCGTCCAGGCACCGGGGAGCTGTTTTTT.

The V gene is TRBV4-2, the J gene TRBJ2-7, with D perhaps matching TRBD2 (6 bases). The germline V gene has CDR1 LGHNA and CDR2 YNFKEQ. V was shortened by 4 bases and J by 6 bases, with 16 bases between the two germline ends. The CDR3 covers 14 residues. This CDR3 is CASSPVSGQGEQYF. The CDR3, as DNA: TGTGCCAGCAGCCCGGTCAGCGGGCAGGGCGAGCAGTACTTC.

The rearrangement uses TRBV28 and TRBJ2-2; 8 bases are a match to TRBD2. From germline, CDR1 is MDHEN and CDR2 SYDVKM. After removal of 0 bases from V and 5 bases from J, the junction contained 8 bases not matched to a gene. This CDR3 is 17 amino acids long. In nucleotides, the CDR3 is TGTGCCAGCAGTTTATGGGGAACCGGGACTAGGACCGGGGAGCTGTTTTTT. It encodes CASSLWGTGTRTGELFF.

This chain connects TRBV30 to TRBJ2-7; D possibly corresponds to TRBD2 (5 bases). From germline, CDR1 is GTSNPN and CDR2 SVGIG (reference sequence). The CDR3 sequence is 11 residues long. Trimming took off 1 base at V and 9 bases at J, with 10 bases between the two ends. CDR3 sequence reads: CAWSDGEGQYF. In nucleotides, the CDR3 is TGTGCCTGGAGTGATGGTGAGGGGCAGTACTTC.

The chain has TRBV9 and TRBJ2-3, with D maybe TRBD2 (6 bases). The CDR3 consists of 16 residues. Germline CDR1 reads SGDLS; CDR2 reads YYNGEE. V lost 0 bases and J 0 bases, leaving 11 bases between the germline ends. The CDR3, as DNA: TGTGCCAGCAGCGTAGAGAGCGGGCGAAGCACAGATACGCAGTATTTT. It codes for CASSVESGRSTDTQYF. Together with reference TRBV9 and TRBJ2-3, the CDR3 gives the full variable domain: DSGVTQTPKHLITATGQRVTLRCSPRSGDLSVYWYQQSLDQGLQFLIQYYNGEERAKGNILERFSAQQFPDLHSELNLSSLELGDSALYFCASSVESGRSTDTQYFGPGTRLTVL.

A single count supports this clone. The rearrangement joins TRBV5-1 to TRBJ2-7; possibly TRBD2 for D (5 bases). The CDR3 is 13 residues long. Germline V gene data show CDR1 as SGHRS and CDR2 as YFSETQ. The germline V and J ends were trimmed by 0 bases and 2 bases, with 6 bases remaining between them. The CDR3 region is CASSLVGTYEQYF. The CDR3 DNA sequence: TGCGCCAGCAGCTTGGTCGGGACCTACGAGCAGTACTTC.

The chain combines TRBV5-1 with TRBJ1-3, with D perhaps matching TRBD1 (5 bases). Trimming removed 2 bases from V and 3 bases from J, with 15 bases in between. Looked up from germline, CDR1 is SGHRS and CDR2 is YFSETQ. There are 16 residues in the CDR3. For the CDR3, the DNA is TGCGCCAGCAGCTTAGGGGCCGAGATTCGTGGAAACACCATATATTTT. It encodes CASSLGAEIRGNTIYF.